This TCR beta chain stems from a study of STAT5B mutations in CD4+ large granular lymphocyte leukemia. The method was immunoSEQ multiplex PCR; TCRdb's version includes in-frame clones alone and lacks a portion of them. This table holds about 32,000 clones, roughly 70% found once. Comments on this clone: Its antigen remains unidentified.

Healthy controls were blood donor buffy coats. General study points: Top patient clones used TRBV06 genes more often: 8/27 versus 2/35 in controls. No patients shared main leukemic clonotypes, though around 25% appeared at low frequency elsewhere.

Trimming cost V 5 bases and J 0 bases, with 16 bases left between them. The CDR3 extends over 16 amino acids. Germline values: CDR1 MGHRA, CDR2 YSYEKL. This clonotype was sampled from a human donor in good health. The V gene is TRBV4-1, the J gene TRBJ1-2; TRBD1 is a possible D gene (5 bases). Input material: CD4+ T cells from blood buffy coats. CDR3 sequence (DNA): TGCGCCAGCAGCTCCGGCGGGGGGAAAGCTAACTATGGCTACACCTTC. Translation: CASSSGGGKANYGYTF.